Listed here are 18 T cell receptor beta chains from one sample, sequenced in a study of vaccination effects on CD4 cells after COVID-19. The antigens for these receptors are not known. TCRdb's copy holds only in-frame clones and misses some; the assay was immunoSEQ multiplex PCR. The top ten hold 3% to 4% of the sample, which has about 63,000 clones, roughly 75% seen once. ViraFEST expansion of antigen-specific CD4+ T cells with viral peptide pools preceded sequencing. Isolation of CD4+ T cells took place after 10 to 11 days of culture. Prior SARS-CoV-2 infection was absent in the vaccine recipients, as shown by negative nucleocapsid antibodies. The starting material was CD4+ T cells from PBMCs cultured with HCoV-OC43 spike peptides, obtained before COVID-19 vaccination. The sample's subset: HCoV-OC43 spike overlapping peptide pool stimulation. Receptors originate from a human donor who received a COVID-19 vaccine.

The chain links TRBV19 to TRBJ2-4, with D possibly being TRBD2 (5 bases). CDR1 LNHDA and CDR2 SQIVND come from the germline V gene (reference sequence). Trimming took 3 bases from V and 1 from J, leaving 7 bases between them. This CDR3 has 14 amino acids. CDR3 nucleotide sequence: TGTGCCAGTAGTATGTCGGGGGCCAAAAACATTCAGTACTTC. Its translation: CASSMSGAKNIQYF.

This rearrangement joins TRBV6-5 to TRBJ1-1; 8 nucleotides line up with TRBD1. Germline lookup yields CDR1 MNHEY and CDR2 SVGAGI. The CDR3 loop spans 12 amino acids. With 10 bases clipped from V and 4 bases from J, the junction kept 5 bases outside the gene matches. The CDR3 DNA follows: TGTGCCACCAACAGGGGGGTCACTGAAGCTTTCTTT. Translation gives CATNRGVTEAFF.

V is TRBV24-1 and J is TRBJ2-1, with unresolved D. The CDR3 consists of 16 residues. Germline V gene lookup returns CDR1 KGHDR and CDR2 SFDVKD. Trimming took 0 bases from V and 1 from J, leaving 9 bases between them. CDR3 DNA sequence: TGTGCCACCAGTGATTTGGGTTTGGGATCCTACAATGAGCAGTTCTTC. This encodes CATSDLGLGSYNEQFF.

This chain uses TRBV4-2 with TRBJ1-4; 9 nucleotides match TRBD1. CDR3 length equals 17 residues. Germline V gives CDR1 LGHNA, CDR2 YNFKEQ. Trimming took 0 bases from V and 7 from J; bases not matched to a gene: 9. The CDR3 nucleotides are TGTGCCAGCAGCCAAGAACAGGGGGCCGGAGTACGTGAAAAACTGTTTTTT. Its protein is CASSQEQGAGVREKLFF.

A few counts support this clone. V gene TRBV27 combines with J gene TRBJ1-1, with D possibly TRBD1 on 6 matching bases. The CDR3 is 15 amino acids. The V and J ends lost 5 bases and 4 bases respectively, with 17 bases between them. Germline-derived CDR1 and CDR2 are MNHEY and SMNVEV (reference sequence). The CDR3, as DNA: TGTGCCAGCAGTCCCTACAGGGATGGAGGCACTGAAGCTTTCTTT. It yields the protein CASSPYRDGGTEAFF.

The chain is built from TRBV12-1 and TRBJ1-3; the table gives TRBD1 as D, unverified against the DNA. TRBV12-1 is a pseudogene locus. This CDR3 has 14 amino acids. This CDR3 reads CASSFDRGGNTIYF. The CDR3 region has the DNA TGTGCCAGCAGCTTCGACAGGGGCGGAAACACCATATATTTT.

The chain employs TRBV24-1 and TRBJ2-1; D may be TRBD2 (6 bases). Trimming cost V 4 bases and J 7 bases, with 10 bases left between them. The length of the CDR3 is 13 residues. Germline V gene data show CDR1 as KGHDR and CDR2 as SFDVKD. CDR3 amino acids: CATSENLANEQFF. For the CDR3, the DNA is TGTGCCACCAGTGAAAACCTAGCGAATGAGCAGTTCTTC.

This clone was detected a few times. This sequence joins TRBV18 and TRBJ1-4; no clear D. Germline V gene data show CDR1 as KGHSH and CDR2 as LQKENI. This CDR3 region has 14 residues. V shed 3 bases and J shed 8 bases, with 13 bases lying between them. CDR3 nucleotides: TGTGCCAGCTCACCTTTCCCCTTTAGGGAAAAACTGTTTTTT. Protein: CASSPFPFREKLFF.

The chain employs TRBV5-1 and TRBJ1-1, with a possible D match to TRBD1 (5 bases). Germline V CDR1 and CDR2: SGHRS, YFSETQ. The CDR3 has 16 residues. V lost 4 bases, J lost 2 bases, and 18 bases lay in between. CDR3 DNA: TGCGCCAGCAGCCCGAACACGCGGGGCAGTAACACTGAAGCTTTCTTT. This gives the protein CASSPNTRGSNTEAFF.

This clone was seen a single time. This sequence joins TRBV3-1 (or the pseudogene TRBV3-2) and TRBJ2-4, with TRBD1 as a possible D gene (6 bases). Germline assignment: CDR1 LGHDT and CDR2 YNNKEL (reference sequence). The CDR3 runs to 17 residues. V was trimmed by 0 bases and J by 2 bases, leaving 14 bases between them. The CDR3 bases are TGTGCCAGCAGCCAAGATTGGGGCACAGGGACCAAAAACATTCAGTACTTC. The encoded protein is CASSQDWGTGTKNIQYF.

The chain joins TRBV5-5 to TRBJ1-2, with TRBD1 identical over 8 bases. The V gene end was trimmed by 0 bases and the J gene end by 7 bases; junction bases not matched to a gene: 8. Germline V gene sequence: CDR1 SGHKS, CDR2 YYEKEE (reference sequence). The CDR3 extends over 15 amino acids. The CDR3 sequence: CASSLAQDRGRGYTF. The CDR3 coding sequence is TGTGCCAGCAGCTTGGCCCAAGACAGGGGTCGTGGCTACACCTTC.

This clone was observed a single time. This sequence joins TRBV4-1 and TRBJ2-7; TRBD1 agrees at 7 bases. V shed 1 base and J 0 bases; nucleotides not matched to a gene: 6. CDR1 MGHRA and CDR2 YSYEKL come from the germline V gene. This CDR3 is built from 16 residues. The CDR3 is CASSQVQDRDSYEQYV. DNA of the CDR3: TGCGCCAGCAGCCAAGTCCAAGACAGGGACTCCTACGAGCAGTACGTC.

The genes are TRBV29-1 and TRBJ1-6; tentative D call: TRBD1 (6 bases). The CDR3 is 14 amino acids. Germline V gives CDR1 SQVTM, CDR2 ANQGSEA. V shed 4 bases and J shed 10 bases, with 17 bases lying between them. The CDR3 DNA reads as TGCAGCGTTGCACAGGGAGGTGTGGGCTCACCCCTCCACTTT. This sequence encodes CSVAQGGVGSPLHF.

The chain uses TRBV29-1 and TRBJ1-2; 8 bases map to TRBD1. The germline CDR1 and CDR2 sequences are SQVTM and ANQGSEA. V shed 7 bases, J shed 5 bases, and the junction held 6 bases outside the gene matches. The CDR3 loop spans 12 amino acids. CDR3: CSAGRQGYGYTF. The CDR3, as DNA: TGCAGCGCCGGAAGACAGGGGTATGGCTACACCTTC.

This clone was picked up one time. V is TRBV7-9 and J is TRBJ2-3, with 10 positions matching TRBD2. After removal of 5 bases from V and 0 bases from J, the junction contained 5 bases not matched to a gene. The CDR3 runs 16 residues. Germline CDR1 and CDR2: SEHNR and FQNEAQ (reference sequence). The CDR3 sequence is CASSRGLAPSTDTQYF. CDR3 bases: TGTGCCAGCAGCCGGGGACTAGCGCCCAGCACAGATACGCAGTATTTT.

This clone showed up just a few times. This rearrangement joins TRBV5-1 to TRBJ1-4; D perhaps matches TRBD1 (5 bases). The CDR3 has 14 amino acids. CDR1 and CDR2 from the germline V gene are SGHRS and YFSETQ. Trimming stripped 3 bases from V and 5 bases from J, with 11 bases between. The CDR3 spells CASSWDAKNEKLFF. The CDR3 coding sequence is TGCGCCAGCAGCTGGGACGCCAAAAATGAAAAACTGTTTTTT.

This CDR3 reads CASSQSGGTGKETQYF. DNA for the CDR3: TGTGCCAGCAGCCAAAGCGGCGGGACAGGGAAAGAGACCCAGTACTTC. The V and J genes are TRBV7-3 and TRBJ2-5; TRBD1 matches at 9 bases. Trimming removed 5 bases from V and 3 bases from J; junction bases left unmatched: 10. Germline V gene lookup returns CDR1 SGHTA and CDR2 FQGTGA. The CDR3 consists of 16 residues.

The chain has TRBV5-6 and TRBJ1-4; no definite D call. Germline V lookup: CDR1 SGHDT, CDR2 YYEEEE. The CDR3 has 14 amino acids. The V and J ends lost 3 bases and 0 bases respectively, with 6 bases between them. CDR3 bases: TGTGCCAGCAGCTCCAGTCCAACTAATGAAAAACTGTTTTTT. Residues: CASSSSPTNEKLFF.